A selection of T cell receptor beta chains follows, all from one sample in a study of blood T cell repertoires in COVID-19. TCRdb's table, derived via immunoSEQ multiplex PCR, lists solely in-frame clones and lacks some. The sample has around 280,000 clones, 87% seen once. The material sequenced was peripheral blood. Receptors originate from a woman in her 50s who had recovered from COVID-19. The CDR3 runs from the conserved cysteine through the conserved F or W. The order of the fields is D gene, clone size, V gene, J gene, CDR3 DNA, CDR3 protein. The D gene is left open where the match is weak. Clone size is shown for a subset of rows, as once, few, many or a class of expanded clone.

NA,NA,TRBV11-2,TRBJ2-1,TGTGCCAGCAGCTTAGTCGGAGCAGGGTGGGGCCATGAGCAGTTCTTC,CASSLVGAGWGHEQFF
NA,once,TRBV10-3,TRBJ1-4,TGTGCCATCAGTACATCAGGAGGGCCCGAAAAACTGTTTTTT,CAISTSGGPEKLFF
TRBD2,NA,TRBV20-1,TRBJ2-7,TGCAGTGCTAGTTTCGGTGCGGGAGTAGAAGACGAGCAGTACTTC,CSASFGAGVEDEQYF
NA,NA,TRBV11-2,TRBJ2-7,TGTGCCAGCAGCTTAGGCCGCGGGTGGGCCTACGAGCAGTACTTC,CASSLGRGWAYEQYF
TRBD2,NA,TRBV5-6,TRBJ2-7,TGTGCCAGCAGCTTGGAAGCGGGATCTATCCGGTACGAGCAGTACTTC,CASSLEAGSIRYEQYF
NA,NA,TRBV6-5,TRBJ1-3,TGTGCCAGCAGTTACTCGACGGGCTCTGGAAACACCATATATTTT,CASSYSTGSGNTIYF
TRBD1,NA,TRBV12-5,TRBJ2-7,TGTGCTAGTGGTCCCAGGGGGCCGTACGAGCAGTACTTC,CASGPRGPYEQYF
TRBD1,NA,TRBV5-4,TRBJ1-2,TGTGCCAGCAGCAGGGACAGGGCGAGCTATGGCTACACCTTC,CASSRDRASYGYTF
NA,few,TRBV5-1,TRBJ1-1,TGCGCCAGCAGCTTGACAGCGAACACTGAAGCTTTCTTT,CASSLTANTEAFF
NA,NA,TRBV4-3,TRBJ2-1,TGCGCCAGCAGCCAAGTTTGGGGTGCTACTAGATATGACCGCTACAATGAGCAGTTCTTC,CASSQVWGATRYDRYNEQFF
NA,NA,TRBV7-9,TRBJ1-5,TGTGCCAGCAGCTTAGCGGGGGGGCCCCAGCATTTT,CASSLAGGPQHF
NA,NA,TRBV5-8,TRBJ2-3,TGTGCCAGCAGCTTGCGTCCAGATACGCAGTATTTT,CASSLRPDTQYF
NA,NA,TRBV5-3,TRBJ1-5,TGTGCCAGAAGCCCAGTAGGGGGGGGAAATAGCAATCAGCCCCAGCATTTT,CARSPVGGGNSNQPQHF
TRBD1,once,TRBV2,TRBJ1-2,TGTGCCAGCAGTTTGGGACAGGAATATGGCTACACCTTC,CASSLGQEYGYTF
TRBD2,once,TRBV30,TRBJ2-3,TGTGCCTGGAGTGCGTGGGTTAGCGGGGGGGTTACAGATACGCAGTATTTT,CAWSAWVSGGVTDTQYF
TRBD1,NA,TRBV28,TRBJ1-2,TGTGCCAGCAGTTTATTACCGGACAGGGTTCGCGGCTACACCTTC,CASSLLPDRVRGYTF
NA,once,TRBV21-1,TRBJ1-5,TGTGCCAGCACTGGGACAGGGAGGAAGGTGTATCAGCCCCAGCATTTT,CASTGTGRKVYQPQHF
NA,NA,TRBV5-1,TRBJ2-5,TGCGCCAGCAGCTTGGCCGGGGGCCAAGAGACCCAGTACTTC,CASSLAGGQETQYF
TRBD1,many,TRBV2,TRBJ1-5,TGTGCCAGCAGTTTGGACAGGGCCAAGGATCAGCCCCAGCATTTT,CASSLDRAKDQPQHF
TRBD1,NA,TRBV19,TRBJ1-5,TGTGCCAGTAGTACCCCGTCAGGACAGGGGGCGAGGCAGCCCCAGCATTTT,CASSTPSGQGARQPQHF